Presented here are 21 T cell receptor beta chains from one specimen sequenced in a study of shared clonotypes between healthy human individuals (TCRdb year 2020). The method was the immunoSEQ multiplex PCR assay. In its TCRdb copy, this immuneACCESS table keeps in-frame sequences only and misses some clones. Where compared with another copy, unresolved V genes explain less than half of these, and the others have no known cause. For this sample the table gives 2 million to 2.5 million clones, of which 80% to 95% were detected only once. The top ten hold about 0.41% of the sample. Input material: naive CD4+ T cells from PBMCs. The meaning of the sample's cell subset or site label: CD45RA+ positively selected. The receptors shown here come from a man aged 18 to 35 in good health. Some clones in this sample may be carry-over from other donors' samples.

V usage is TRBV6-5 and J usage is TRBJ2-7; 11 bases are a match to TRBD1. CDR1 is MNHEY, CDR2 SVGAGI, per germline. The CDR3 has 13 amino acids. With V trimmed by 6 bases and J by 7 bases, 5 bases remained unmatched. The CDR3 reads CASSGQGAWEQYF. CDR3 nucleotides: TGTGCCAGCAGCGGACAGGGGGCGTGGGAGCAGTACTTC.

This clone was detected only a few times. This chain connects TRBV5-1 to TRBJ1-1; 8 bases align to TRBD1. The germline V gene has CDR1 SGHRS and CDR2 YFSETQ. This CDR3 contains 15 residues. The V gene end was trimmed by 0 bases and the J gene end by 4 bases; junction bases not matched to a gene: 5. This CDR3 reads CASSLALGTGTEAFF. For the CDR3, the DNA is TGCGCCAGCAGCTTGGCCTTGGGGACAGGCACTGAAGCTTTCTTT. Full variable domain (outside the CDR3, taken from reference TRBV5-1 and TRBJ1-1): KAGVTQTPRYLIKTRGQQVTLSCSPISGHRSVSWYQQTPGQGLQFLFEYFSETQRNKGNFPGRFSGRQFSNSRSEMNVSTLELGDSALYLCASSLALGTGTEAFFGQGTRLTVV.

V and J are TRBV6-5 and TRBJ1-5; maybe TRBD1 (5 bases). Trimming removed 8 bases from V and 8 bases from J, with 16 bases in between. Germline CDR1 reads MNHEY; CDR2 reads SVGAGI. There are 13 residues in the CDR3. CDR3 residues: CASGQGVVEPQHF. The CDR3 coding sequence is TGTGCCAGCGGGCAGGGAGTCGTAGAGCCCCAGCATTTT.

This sequence joins TRBV6-1 and TRBJ2-7; no clear D. The CDR3 is made up of 12 amino acids. Deletions cut 6 bases from V and 6 bases from J, with 12 bases between. Per the germline V gene, CDR1 is MNHNS and CDR2 is SASEGT. CDR3: CASRLESAEQYF. The CDR3 DNA is TGTGCCAGCAGGCTAGAGTCCGCCGAGCAGTACTTC.

The chain joins TRBV18 to TRBJ2-7, with 7 bases lining up with TRBD1. V lost 5 bases, J lost 3 bases, and 7 bases stayed unmatched. Germline CDR1 is KGHSH and CDR2 is LQKENI. CDR3 length equals 14 residues. The DNA of the CDR3 is TGTGCCAGCTCATTGGGGACAGTTAACTACGAGCAGTACTTC. Residues: CASSLGTVNYEQYF.

The chain uses TRBV7-9 and TRBJ2-1; 8 bases are shared with TRBD1. V was pared by 5 bases and J by 4 bases, with 10 bases of the junction left unmatched. Germline CDR1 and CDR2: SEHNR and FQNEAQ (reference sequence). CDR3 length: 16 amino acids. The CDR3 here is CASSRQGATMYNEQFF. In DNA, the CDR3 is TGTGCCAGCAGCCGTCAGGGGGCCACAATGTACAATGAGCAGTTCTTC. Full variable domain (missing parts from reference TRBV7-9 and TRBJ2-1): DTGVSQNPRHKITKRGQNVTFRCDPISEHNRLYWYRQTLGQGPEFLTYFQNEAQLEKSRLLSDRFSAERPKGSFSTLEIQRTEQGDSAMYLCASSRQGATMYNEQFFGPGTRLTVL.

CDR3 residues: CASSIPTDTQYF. CDR3 DNA sequence: TGTGCCAGTAGTATCCCCACAGATACGCAGTATTTT. The chain carries TRBV19 and TRBJ2-3, with D uncertain. The CDR3 spans 12 residues. CDR1 is LNHDA and CDR2 is SQIVND in the germline V gene (reference sequence). V gave up 3 bases and J gave up 2 bases, with 3 bases separating them.

The chain joins TRBV5-1 to TRBJ2-5, with no clear D. CDR3 length: 15 amino acids. V was shortened by 6 bases and J by 2 bases, with 17 bases between the two germline ends. From germline, CDR1 is SGHRS and CDR2 YFSETQ. CDR3 nucleotide sequence: TGCGCCAGCACAAGCCTCCTCATGGGTCAAGAGACCCAGTACTTC. This encodes CASTSLLMGQETQYF.

This chain joins TRBV28 and TRBJ2-1, with 10 bases fitting TRBD1. The CDR3 runs 15 residues. Germline-derived CDR1 and CDR2 are MDHEN and SYDVKM. The junction had 3 bases not matched to a gene; V was cut back by 3 bases and J by 4 bases. CDR3 bases: TGTGCCAGCAGTTTTGGGACAGGGGTATACAATGAGCAGTTCTTC. As protein: CASSFGTGVYNEQFF.

The rearrangement links TRBV28 to TRBJ2-7; D is possibly TRBD1 (6 bases). The CDR3 extends over 17 amino acids. Germline values: CDR1 MDHEN, CDR2 SYDVKM. V gave up 5 bases and J gave up 0 bases, with 20 bases separating them. The CDR3 DNA sequence: TGTGCCAGCAGTGCAGACAGGTGGGGCAGTTCCTCCTACGAGCAGTACTTC. Translated: CASSADRWGSSSYEQYF.

The rearrangement uses TRBV2 and TRBJ2-1; D not certain. V was cut by 4 bases and J by 6 bases, with 7 bases left in between. Germline V lookup: CDR1 SNHLY, CDR2 FYNNEI. The length of the CDR3 is 12 residues. The CDR3 spells CASSVEINEQFF. CDR3 sequence (DNA): TGTGCCAGCAGTGTAGAGATCAATGAGCAGTTCTTC.

As concerns this clone: Distinct nucleotide sequences in the sample also encode this CDR3. This chain joins TRBV28 and TRBJ1-4; 7 bases map to TRBD1. This CDR3 has 14 residues. V lost 1 base, J lost 8 bases, and 4 bases stayed unmatched. Germline V gene lookup returns CDR1 MDHEN and CDR2 SYDVKM. The CDR3 coding sequence is TGTGCCAGCAGTTTATTAGGGGGCAAGGAAAAACTGTTTTTT. Amino acids: CASSLLGGKEKLFF.

The chain is built from TRBV7-8 and TRBJ2-1; perhaps TRBD1 as D (6 bases). The V end was cut by 5 bases, the J end by 4 bases, with 21 bases between. The CDR3 totals 17 residues. Germline V lookup: CDR1 SGHVS, CDR2 FQNEAQ. The CDR3 DNA reads as TGTGCCAGCAGCCCCTCAGGGGTAATCGGGATATACAATGAGCAGTTCTTC. The encoded protein is CASSPSGVIGIYNEQFF. The full variable domain, its missing parts supplied by reference TRBV7-8 and TRBJ2-1, is GAGVSQSPRYKVAKRGQDVALRCDPISGHVSLFWYQQALGQGPEFLTYFQNEAQLDKSGLPSDRFFAERPEGSVSTLKIQRTQQEDSAVYLCASSPSGVIGIYNEQFFGPGTRLTVL.

This chain uses TRBV7-3 with TRBJ2-6; D gene unclear. The germline V and J ends were trimmed by 3 bases and 0 bases, with 9 bases remaining between them. This CDR3 contains 16 residues. CDR1 and CDR2 (germline): SGHTA, FQGTGA. The CDR3 coding sequence is TGTGCCAGCAGCTTGTTGGGTCCCTCTGGGGCCAACGTCCTGACTTTC. Its translation: CASSLLGPSGANVLTF.

This sequence joins TRBV29-1 and TRBJ2-5; tentatively, D is TRBD1 (5 bases). The tail of the sequence fits TRBJ2-7 better, so the J call may be wrong. Germline CDR1 is SQVTM and CDR2 is ANQGSEA. There are 13 residues in the CDR3. The CDR3 spells CSVVRGSPYEQYF. The CDR3 DNA reads TGCAGCGTTGTTAGGGGAAGCCCCTACGAGCAGTACTTC.

The chain uses TRBV5-8 and TRBJ1-2; 8 bases are a match to TRBD1. Germline V lookup: CDR1 SGHTS, CDR2 YDEGEE. Unmatched junction bases numbered 5, after V lost 2 bases and J lost 2 bases. The CDR3 has 15 amino acids. In DNA, the CDR3 is TGTGCCAGCAGCTTATTAGGACAGGGCAACTATGGCTACACCTTC. Protein: CASSLLGQGNYGYTF.

The J gene is TRBJ2-5, the V gene TRBV5-1, with D unresolved. Germline loops: CDR1 SGHRS, CDR2 YFSETQ. Trimming stripped 4 bases from V and 0 bases from J, with 13 bases between. CDR3 length equals 15 residues. As DNA, the CDR3 is TGCGCCAGCAGCCAAGGTAGTTCGCACCAAGAGACCCAGTACTTC. This translates into CASSQGSSHQETQYF.

Comments on this clone: The identical CDR3 is also encoded by other nucleotide sequences in the sample. This chain joins TRBV9 and TRBJ2-1; no clear D. With 0 bases removed from V and 0 bases from J, the gap between germline ends came to 7 bases. Looked up from germline, CDR1 is SGDLS and CDR2 is YYNGEE. The length of the CDR3 is 15 residues. The CDR3 coding sequence is TGTGCCAGCAGCGTAGCCCCCTCCTCCTACAATGAGCAGTTCTTC. Protein product: CASSVAPSSYNEQFF.

Details on this clone: Other nucleotide sequences in the sample specify the same CDR3. CDR3 loop: CASSLDGNYGYTF. The CDR3 region has the DNA TGTGCCAGCAGCTTGGACGGAAACTATGGCTACACCTTC. V and J are TRBV5-4 and TRBJ1-2; D is undetermined. V lost 0 bases and J lost 2, with 5 bases in between. The CDR3 sequence is 13 residues long. Germline loops: CDR1 SGHNT, CDR2 YYREEE (reference sequence).

This clone was counted a single time. The chain employs TRBV4-1 and TRBJ1-5; TRBD1 matches 9 bases. CDR1 and CDR2 (germline): MGHRA, YSYEKL. V trimming: 4 bases; J trimming: 2 bases; junction bases outside the gene matches: 12. The CDR3 loop spans 18 amino acids. The CDR3 nucleotides read TGCGCCAGCAGCCCCCGGACAGGGGAAGGGATAGGCAATCAGCCCCAGCATTTT. This encodes CASSPRTGEGIGNQPQHF.

V usage is TRBV5-4 and J usage is TRBJ1-4; D unclear. The CDR3 is 14 amino acids. CDR1 and CDR2 (germline): SGHNT, YYREEE (reference sequence). V lost 4 bases and J 8 bases, leaving 15 bases between the germline ends. CDR3 in amino acids: CASSPGRLEEKLFF. CDR3 sequence (DNA): TGTGCCAGCAGCCCTGGCAGGTTGGAGGAAAAACTGTTTTTT.